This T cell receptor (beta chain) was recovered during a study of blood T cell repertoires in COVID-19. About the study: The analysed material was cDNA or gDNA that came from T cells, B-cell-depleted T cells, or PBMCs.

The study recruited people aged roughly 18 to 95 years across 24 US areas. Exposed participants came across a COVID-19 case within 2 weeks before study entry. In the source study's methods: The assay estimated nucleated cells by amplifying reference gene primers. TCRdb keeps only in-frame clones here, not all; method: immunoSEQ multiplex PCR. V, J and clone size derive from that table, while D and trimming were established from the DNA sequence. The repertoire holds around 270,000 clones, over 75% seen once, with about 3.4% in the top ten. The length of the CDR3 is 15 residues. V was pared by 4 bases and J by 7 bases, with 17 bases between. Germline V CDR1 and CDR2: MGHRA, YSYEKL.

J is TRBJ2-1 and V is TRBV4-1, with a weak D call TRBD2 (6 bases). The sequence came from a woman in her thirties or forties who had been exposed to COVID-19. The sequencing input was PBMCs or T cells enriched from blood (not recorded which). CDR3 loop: CASSPREAGTNEQFF. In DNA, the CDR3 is TGCGCCAGCAGCCCGAGGGAGGCTGGAACGAATGAGCAGTTCTTC.